Detailed here is one TCR beta chain. Antigen unknown. Its ends do not fully match the called genes, so a read error is possible. A sample-barcoded 5' primer and a J-beta primer mix were used in a second PCR of roughly 7 to 12 cycles. TCRdb independently ran MiXCR on the 5' RACE reads; one entry per CDR3 protein. The sample contains about 1.6 million distinct CDR3 sequences, roughly 30% of which appear only once. The CDR3 totals 13 residues. Germline CDR1 reads DFQATT; CDR2 reads SNEGSKA (reference sequence). These data belong to a study of blood T cells in healthy people across ages. Study-level points and caveats: Possibly confounding the expanded clonotype changes was the fact that donor CMV status was unknown. Both naive CD4+ cell counts and diversity were greater in long-lived donors than in aged donors. Across the age range, TCR beta diversity per million T cells fell in a roughly linear way.

The rearrangement uses TRBV20-1 and TRBJ1-2, with D tentatively TRBD1 (6 bases). The sequence was collected from a woman aged 25 to 45 in good health. The sequencing sample was made of blood. The CDR3 DNA reads as TGCAGTGCTCAAGGGGGAGCTAACAATGGCTACACCTTC. This codes for CSAQGGANNGYTF.